This T cell receptor beta chain was documented in a study of graft-versus-host responses after intestinal transplantation (dated by TCRdb to about 2021). In terms of the full investigation: The transplants that recipients got were multivisceral, liver-intestinal, or isolated intestinal. Samples from three later patients were sequenced in-house on an Illumina MiSeq with MiXCR processing rather than by the commercial service. Donor T cell macrochimerism was defined as a peak of at least 4% donor T cells among recipient peripheral blood mononuclear cells. Of the roughly 26 intestinal transplant recipients enrolled in the cohort, one of whom was a retransplant, a few patients without pretransplant specimens were excluded. To identify alloreactive clones, pre-transplant mixed lymphocyte reaction products were sequenced and then compared with unstimulated pre-transplant donor and recipient T cells. After intestinal transplantation, graft-versus-host and host-versus-graft alloreactive T cell clones in the graft, circulation and bone marrow were tracked using bulk TCR-beta CDR3 sequencing. Every recipient was given anti-thymocyte globulin induction, then maintenance tacrolimus and steroids for roughly 3 years.

As to this clone: The antigen it recognizes is unknown. The input lacks base qualities; no much larger clone sits a single base away.

What the research found in general, with its limitations: The conclusions were limited by the relatively low number and heterogeneity of the intestinal transplant patients. Patients with donor T cell macrochimerism had high GvH to HvG T cell clonal ratios in their allografts. Early after transplant, peak levels of circulating GvH clones were found to be associated with declines in HvG clones. GvH clones turned up in recipient bone marrow, with some appearing earlier in ileal mucosa or blood, a pattern consistent with an intestinal mucosal origin.

Library construction relied on the immunoSEQ multiplex PCR assay. In most patients, genomic DNA was isolated using the Qiagen DNeasy Blood and Tissue Kit and sent frozen to Adaptive Biotechnologies for TCR sequencing. Adaptive Biotechnologies carried out high-throughput TCR-beta CDR3 sequencing of genomic DNA for most patients. On the study's bioinformatics: TCR sequencing data were retrieved from Adaptive's ImmunoSEQ software for roughly 17 patients, whereas a few other patients were processed with MiXCR and VDJtools. CD4 versus CD8 sorting errors were corrected by removing sequences found in both subsets at a frequency ratio below 5:1. CDR3 nucleotide sequences shared between donor and recipient were removed because the origin of such sequences could not be assigned. Alloreactive clones required at least 2-fold expansion over unstimulated cells and minimum CFSE-low frequency of 0.002% (template counts) or 0.001% (read counts). A clone was considered mappable if detected in the sequenced pre-transplant spleen, lymph node, or MLR CFSE-low populations of the donor or recipient. The cumulative frequency of alloreactive clones was calculated as a percentage of all sequences, weighted by copy number. TCRdb obtained this table from immuneACCESS and retained in-frame rearrangements with V and J assigned. These tables miss some clones; where compared with another copy, unresolved V genes account for less than half of the shortfall, and the remainder is unexplained. From that table come the V and J calls and clone size; the DNA was used to work out D and trimming. In this sample the table shows about 120,000 clones, 90% to 95% of which occur a single time. The ten largest clones take up around 1% of the sample.

The meaning of the sample's time point label: cells obtained before transplantation from donor or recipient. CD3+CD4+ and CD3+CD8+ populations were FACS-sorted from unstimulated pre-transplant donor and recipient cells taken from spleen or lymph nodes. Its CDR3 holds 11 amino acids, cysteine through phenylalanine. Only CDR3 DNA is held: 33 bases, read in frame from base 1. V loses 5 bases, J loses 8 bases, and the germline ends lie 9 bases apart. CDR1 and CDR2, looked up from the germline V gene, are MDHEN and SYDVKM. This sequence was found in a human donor who was the organ donor for an intestinal transplant. This sequence uses TRBV28 and TRBJ1-1, with the D gene call left open. The sample was unstimulated CD8+ T cells sorted from spleen or lymph node cells, taken before transplant. CDR3 sequence: CASSPQHEAFF. The nucleotide sequence reads TGTGCCAGCAGTCCCCAGCACGAAGCTTTCTTT. With the portions outside the CDR3 filled from the reference TRBV28 and TRBJ1-1 genes, the complete variable region becomes DVKVTQSSRYLVKRTGEKVFLECVQDMDHENMFWYRQDPGLGLRLIYFSYDVKMKEKGDIPEGYSVSREKKERFSLILESASTNQTSMYLCASSPQHEAFFGQGTRLTVV.